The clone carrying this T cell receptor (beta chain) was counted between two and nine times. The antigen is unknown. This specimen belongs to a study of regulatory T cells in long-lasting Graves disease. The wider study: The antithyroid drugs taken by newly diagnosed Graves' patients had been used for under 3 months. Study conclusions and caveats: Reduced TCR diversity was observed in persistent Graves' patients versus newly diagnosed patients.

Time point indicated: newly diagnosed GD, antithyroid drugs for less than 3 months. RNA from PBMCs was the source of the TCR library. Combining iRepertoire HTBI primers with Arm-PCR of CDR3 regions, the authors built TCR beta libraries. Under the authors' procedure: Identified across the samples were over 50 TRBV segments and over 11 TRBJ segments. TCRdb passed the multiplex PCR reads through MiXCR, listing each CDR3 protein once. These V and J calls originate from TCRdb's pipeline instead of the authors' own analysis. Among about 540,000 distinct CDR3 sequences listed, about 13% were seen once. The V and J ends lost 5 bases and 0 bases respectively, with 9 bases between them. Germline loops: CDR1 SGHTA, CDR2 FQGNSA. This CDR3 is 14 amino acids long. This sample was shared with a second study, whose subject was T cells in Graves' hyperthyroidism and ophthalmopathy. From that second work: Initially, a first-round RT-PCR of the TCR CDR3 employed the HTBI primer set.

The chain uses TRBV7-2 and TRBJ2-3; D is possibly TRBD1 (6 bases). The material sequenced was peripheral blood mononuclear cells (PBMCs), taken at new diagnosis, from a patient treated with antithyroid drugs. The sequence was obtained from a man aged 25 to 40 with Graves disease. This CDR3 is CASSQQGSTDTQYF. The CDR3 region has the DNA TGTGCCAGCAGCCAACAGGGTAGCACAGATACGCAGTATTTT.